This T cell receptor beta chain came from a study of breast tumors, draining lymph nodes, adjacent tissues. TCRdb fed the multiplex PCR reads into MiXCR, producing one record per CDR3 protein. The table has approximately 230,000 distinct CDR3 sequences, nearly 35% seen once. The germline V gene has CDR1 MGHRA and CDR2 YSYEKL. The CDR3 spans 17 residues. Samples came from axillary lymph nodes draining the breast cancer. The study's findings and limits: The lymph node origin of tumor T cells was framed as consistent with a hypothesis, not demonstrated.

This clonotype was recorded once. The antigen remains unidentified. Compared with germline, one end of the junction differs, possibly owing to a read error. Sequenced material: axillary lymph node tissue. This clonotype originated in a female donor with breast cancer. Some clones in this sample may be carry-over from other donors' samples. V and J are TRBV4-1 and TRBJ2-5, with TRBD1 identical over 12 bases. CDR3 bases: TGTGCCAGCAGCCAGGCCCACGGGACAGGGGGCTTAGAGACCCAGTACTTC. Translated, it gives CASSQAHGTGGLETQYF.